The 13 T cell receptor beta chains below come from one sample, sequenced in a study of T cells after yellow fever vaccination (dated by TCRdb to about 2019). The treatment or condition label, as the study defines it: live attenuated yellow fever vaccine strain. The library was prepared using 5' RACE. The sample was run on an Illumina HiSeq 2500. The public reads were quality trimmed at Q25 with fastp and then assembled into clones with MiXCR by TCRdb, keeping productive beta chains. For every CDR3 protein sequence, its rows merge into one entry that carries the most common genes and DNA. This sample gives about 140,000 distinct CDR3 sequences in total; about 6.9% of them show up just once. Of the sample, about 0.6% is held by the ten largest clones. Sequences were derived from CD4+ T cells sorted from PBMCs, sampled 10 days after the yellow fever booster vaccination. These receptor sequences come from a man aged 25-40 years who received the YFV17D yellow fever vaccine.

The chain employs TRBV7-8 and TRBJ2-1; 8 positions agree with TRBD2. This CDR3 region has 13 residues. Looked up from germline, CDR1 is SGHVS and CDR2 is FQNEAQ. Trimming took 5 bases from V and 9 from J; bases not matched to a gene: 6. The CDR3 loop reads CASSRGRTVEQFF. CDR3 sequence (DNA): TGTGCCAGCAGCCGCGGGAGGACGGTTGAGCAGTTCTTC.

This clonotype showed up many times. The V gene is TRBV5-1, the J gene TRBJ1-4; perhaps TRBD1 as D (6 bases). Germline V gene data show CDR1 as SGHRS and CDR2 as YFSETQ. The CDR3 contains 15 residues. Trimming shortened V by 4 bases and J by 3 bases, and 13 bases separated the two germline ends. CDR3 in amino acids: CASSASRGANEKLFF. The CDR3 region has the DNA TGCGCCAGCAGCGCGTCAAGGGGGGCTAATGAAAAACTGTTTTTT.

At least ten counts were recorded for this clonotype. V usage is TRBV5-1 and J usage is TRBJ2-7; 10 bases agree with TRBD1. CDR1 is SGHRS and CDR2 is YFSETQ in the germline V gene. V lost 4 bases, J lost 2 bases, and 6 bases stayed unmatched. The CDR3 runs 15 residues. Here the CDR3 reads CASSEGTGDPYEQYF. CDR3 DNA: TGCGCCAGCAGCGAAGGGACAGGGGATCCCTACGAGCAGTACTTC.

There are many counts of this clonotype. DNA of the CDR3: TGTGCCAGCCAGCGGTTGCGGTCAGATACGCAGTATTTT. This gives the protein CASQRLRSDTQYF. The chain recombines TRBV12-3 or TRBV12-4 with TRBJ2-3, with a weak D call TRBD2 (5 bases). V was cut by 8 bases and J by 4 bases, with 13 bases left in between. This CDR3 region has 13 residues.

This clonotype was counted many times. The chain couples TRBV6-5 to TRBJ2-4; a possible D gene is TRBD2 (5 bases). Germline-derived CDR1 and CDR2 are MNHEY and SVGAGI. The CDR3 sequence is 15 residues long. Trimming took 4 bases from V and 5 from J, leaving 15 bases between them. The CDR3 DNA follows: TGTGCCAGCAGTTTTCGTCCTAGCCCTGAAAACATTCAGTACTTC. Translated: CASSFRPSPENIQYF.

This clonotype was detected many times. The gene calls are TRBV20-1 and TRBJ1-4; D is uncertain. Germline CDR1 is DFQATT and CDR2 is SNEGSKA (reference sequence). V was pared by 2 bases and J by 6 bases, with 13 bases between. The CDR3 loop spans 14 amino acids. The CDR3 reads CSARSSDLYEKLFF. DNA of the CDR3: TGCAGTGCTAGATCATCGGACCTCTATGAAAAACTGTTTTTT.

The chain uses TRBV7-2 and TRBJ2-5; weak D call: TRBD2 (6 bases). The V end lost 4 bases, the J end lost 5 bases, and 23 bases lay between the germline ends. Per the germline V gene, CDR1 is SGHTA and CDR2 is FQGNSA. The CDR3 runs to 17 residues. In nucleotides, the CDR3 is TGTGCCAGCAGCTCTATTCGGACCAAAAAAGGAGGGGAGACCCAGTACTTC. Translation gives CASSSIRTKKGGETQYF. The whole variable domain, filled in from reference TRBV7-2 and TRBJ2-5, reads GAGVSQSPSNKVTEKGKDVELRCDPISGHTALYWYRQSLGQGLEFLIYFQGNSAPDKSGLPSDRFSAERTGGSVSTLTIQRTQQEDSAVYLCASSSIRTKKGGETQYFGPGTRLLVL.

This clonotype has just a few counts. The rearrangement joins TRBV27 to TRBJ2-1; D tentatively fits TRBD1 or TRBD2 (5 bases each). V shed 6 bases and J shed 8 bases, with 17 bases lying between them. The germline V gene has CDR1 MNHEY and CDR2 SMNVEV (reference sequence). The length of the CDR3 is 14 residues. This CDR3 reads CASSLGAHGDEQFF. The CDR3 coding sequence is TGTGCCAGCAGCCTAGGGGCCCACGGGGATGAGCAGTTCTTC.

This clonotype was picked up many times. The J gene is TRBJ1-1, the V gene TRBV14; unclear D gene. Germline lookup yields CDR1 SGHDN and CDR2 FVKESK. The V end lost 2 bases, the J end lost 3 bases, and 4 bases lay between the germline ends. The CDR3 spans 12 residues. The CDR3 loop is CASSQSYTEAFF. The CDR3 DNA follows: TGTGCCAGCAGCCAATCCTACACTGAAGCTTTCTTT.

This sequence joins TRBV5-1 and TRBJ1-4, with a tentative D call TRBD1 (5 bases). V lost 2 bases to trimming and J lost 8 bases, with 13 bases between them. The germline CDR1 and CDR2 sequences are SGHRS and YFSETQ. The CDR3 is made up of 14 amino acids. The CDR3 DNA reads TGCGCCAGCAGCTTTGGGCAGGGAAGGGAAAAACTGTTTTTT. Its protein is CASSFGQGREKLFF. Looking up the rest from reference TRBV5-1 and TRBJ1-4 gives the full variable domain: KAGVTQTPRYLIKTRGQQVTLSCSPISGHRSVSWYQQTPGQGLQFLFEYFSETQRNKGNFPGRFSGRQFSNSRSEMNVSTLELGDSALYLCASSFGQGREKLFFGSGTQLSVL.

This clonotype was picked up a small number of times. The chain combines TRBV11-1 with TRBJ2-3, with D possibly being TRBD2 (6 bases). The CDR3 is made up of 18 amino acids. V lost 0 bases and J 3 bases, leaving 19 bases between the germline ends. Per germline, CDR1 SGHAT and CDR2 FQDESV (reference sequence). The CDR3 DNA follows: TGTGCCAGCAGCTTAGCGGGCTTGGAGGGAACACTGACAGATACGCAGTATTTT. Translating gives CASSLAGLEGTLTDTQYF.

The chain joins TRBV7-2 to TRBJ2-5; TRBD2 agrees at 13 bases. Trimming cost V 5 bases and J 4 bases; bases outside gene matches: 7. This CDR3 is 16 amino acids long. Germline V gene sequence: CDR1 SGHTA, CDR2 FQGNSA. CDR3 in amino acids: CASSRTSGSSLETQYF. CDR3 sequence (DNA): TGTGCCAGCAGCCGGACTAGCGGGAGTTCCTTAGAGACCCAGTACTTC.

The CDR3 nucleotides read TGTGCCAGCTCACCACAACGGGAGACAGCCGAAAATGAAAAACTGTTTTTT. Residues: CASSPQRETAENEKLFF. The chain carries TRBV18 and TRBJ1-4, with a tentative D call TRBD1 (5 bases). The CDR3 sequence is 17 residues long. Germline V gives CDR1 KGHSH, CDR2 LQKENI. Trimming took off 1 base at V and 5 bases at J, with 17 bases between the two ends. The full variable domain, rest sourced from reference TRBV18 and TRBJ1-4, is NAGVMQNPRHLVRRRGQEARLRCSPMKGHSHVYWYRQLPEEGLKFMVYLQKENIIDESGMPKERFSAEFPKEGPSILRIQQVVRGDSAAYFCASSPQRETAENEKLFFGSGTQLSVL.